This TCR beta chain was sequenced for a study of blood T cell repertoires in COVID-19. On this clone: Other DNA sequences in the sample encode the same CDR3.

Germline V lookup: CDR1 MNHEY, CDR2 SMNVEV (reference sequence). The CDR3 consists of 15 residues. V was pared by 4 bases and J by 7 bases, with 3 bases of the junction left unmatched. TCRdb's table, derived via immunoSEQ multiplex PCR, lists solely in-frame clones and lacks some. The data show over 200,000 clones, 70% to 90% seen once. Sequenced: PBMCs or T cells enriched from blood (not recorded which). This chain connects TRBV27 to TRBJ2-1; 14 bases line up with TRBD2. The sequence was collected from a young man who had recovered from COVID-19. The DNA of the CDR3 is TGTGCCAGCAGTTCGGGACTAGCGGGAGCAAATGAGCAGTTCTTC. Amino acids: CASSSGLAGANEQFF.